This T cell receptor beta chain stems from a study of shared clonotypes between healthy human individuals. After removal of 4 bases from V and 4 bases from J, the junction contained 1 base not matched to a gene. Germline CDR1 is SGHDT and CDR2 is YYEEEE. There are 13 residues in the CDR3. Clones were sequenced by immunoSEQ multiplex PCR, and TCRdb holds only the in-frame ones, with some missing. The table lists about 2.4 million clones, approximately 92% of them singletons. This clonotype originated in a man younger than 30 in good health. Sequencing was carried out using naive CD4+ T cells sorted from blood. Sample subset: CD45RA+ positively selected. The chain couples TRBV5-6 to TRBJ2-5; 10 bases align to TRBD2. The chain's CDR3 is CASSRTSGETQYF. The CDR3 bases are TGTGCCAGCAGCCGGACTAGCGGAGAGACCCAGTACTTC.